These T cell receptor beta chains were read from a single sample in a study of control samples from healthy donors and cancer patients. Here immunoSEQ multiplex PCR was the method, and the copy in TCRdb shows in-frame clones only, minus some. This table has roughly 180,000 clones, roughly 93% appearing once. The sample taken for sequencing was blood. The receptors come from an older woman in good health. Both conserved end residues are part of each CDR3. D genes are given only for firm matches. Not every row has a clone size; where given, it reads once, few, many or a size class.

J gene	V gene	clone size	D gene	CDR3 length	CDR3 DNA	CDR3 protein
TRBJ1-1	TRBV29-1	-	TRBD1	13	TGCAGCGGGGGACAGGGGGAGTACACTGAAGCTTTCTTT	CSGGQGEYTEAFF
TRBJ2-1	TRBV7-7	-	-	15	TGTGCCAGCAGCTTACTTTCCGGGGAAAACAATGAGCAGTTCTTC	CASSLLSGENNEQFF
TRBJ2-6	TRBV4-3	-	-	16	TGCGCCAGCAGCCCCGGACAGCCCTCTGGGGCCAACGTCCTGACTTTC	CASSPGQPSGANVLTF
TRBJ2-6	TRBV27	once	TRBD1	18	TGTGCCAGCAGTACTCAGGGACAGGGGGTCTCTGGGGCCAACGTCCTGACTTTC	CASSTQGQGVSGANVLTF
TRBJ2-2	TRBV7-2	-	TRBD2	17	TGTGCCAGCAGCTCGTCTAGCGGGGGGTCGATCACCGGGGAGCTGTTTTTT	CASSSSSGGSITGELFF
TRBJ1-2	TRBV11-2	-	-	12	TGTGCCAGCAGCTCACAGGGTAACGGCTACACCTTC	CASSSQGNGYTF
TRBJ2-7	TRBV3-1/TRBV3-2	-	-	16	TGTGCCAGCAGCCGAGATTTTAGCGCTAGCTCCTACGAGCAGTACTTC	CASSRDFSASSYEQYF
TRBJ1-5	TRBV12-5	-	-	13	TGTGCTAGTGGGGCCTCGGGGGACCAGCCCCAGCATTTT	CASGASGDQPQHF
TRBJ1-1	TRBV7-2	once	TRBD1	15	TGTGCCAGCAGCCGCCAGGACAGGGCGGGCACTGAAGCTTTCTTT	CASSRQDRAGTEAFF
TRBJ2-5	TRBV11-3	-	TRBD2	21	TGTGCCAGCAGCTTAGAGATCAGACTAGCGGGGGGCCAATTCCCCAAAGAGACCCAGTACTTC	CASSLEIRLAGGQFPKETQYF
TRBJ1-6	TRBV19	-	TRBD1	16	TGTGCCAGTAGTGAGGGGGCCCTCGTTTATAATTCACCCCTCCACTTT	CASSEGALVYNSPLHF
TRBJ2-2	TRBV7-3	-	TRBD1	19	TGTGCCAGCAGCTTAAGGGTCCTGGACAGGGGTTCGAACACCGGGGAGCTGTTTTTT	CASSLRVLDRGSNTGELFF
TRBJ2-1	TRBV5-4	-	-	15	TGTGCCAGCAGCTTGGGGCAGGGCCCTTGGCATGAGCAGTTCTTC	CASSLGQGPWHEQFF
TRBJ1-2	TRBV4-2	once	TRBD1	14	TGTGCCAGCAGCGACCGGACAGGGGTGAGTGGCTACACCTTC	CASSDRTGVSGYTF
TRBJ2-7	TRBV6-5	once	TRBD1	15	TGTGCCAGCAGTTACTCTCCGGGACAGGGCTACGAGCAGTACTTC	CASSYSPGQGYEQYF
TRBJ2-3	TRBV4-1	-	-	14	TGCGCCAGCAGCCAAGATCGCGTCTCAGATACGCAGTATTTT	CASSQDRVSDTQYF
TRBJ1-3	TRBV3-1/TRBV3-2	-	-	16	TGTGCCAGCAGCCAAGAATACGGGCTCTCTGGAAACACCATATATTTT	CASSQEYGLSGNTIYF
TRBJ1-3	TRBV4-1	-	-	17	TGCGCCAGCAGCCAACCTGGCGGAACTCGGGAGGGGAACACCATATATTTT	CASSQPGGTREGNTIYF
TRBJ2-2	TRBV12-5	-	TRBD1	16	TGTGCTAGCCTATCTCCGGGACAGGGACCTACCGGGGAGCTGTTTTTT	CASLSPGQGPTGELFF
TRBJ1-3	TRBV5-1	-	-	14	TGCGCCAGCAGCCCCGACAGTCTGGGAAACACCATATATTTT	CASSPDSLGNTIYF
TRBJ1-1	TRBV5-5	-	-	14	TGTGCCAGCAGCTTTAGAGGGGTAGTCGCTGAAGCTTTCTTT	CASSFRGVVAEAFF
TRBJ1-3	TRBV7-6	-	TRBD1	15	TGTGCCAGCAGCCCAGGGACAGGGTATGGAAACACCATATATTTT	CASSPGTGYGNTIYF
TRBJ1-2	TRBV6-5	once	-	13	TGTGCCAGCAGTTACGTGCGGGAAGGCGGCTACACCTTC	CASSYVREGGYTF
TRBJ1-5	TRBV5-1	few	-	14	TGCGCCAGCAGCTTGGGGACAGAGGGACAGCCCCAGCATTTT	CASSLGTEGQPQHF
TRBJ1-4	TRBV4-1	-	-	15	TGCGCCAGCAGCCAACGGACGGCAACTAATGAAAAACTGTTTTTT	CASSQRTATNEKLFF
TRBJ1-6	TRBV6-1	-	-	15	TGTGCCAGCAGTGAGCGCGGACGGCTATATTCACCCCTCCACTTT	CASSERGRLYSPLHF
TRBJ2-4	TRBV13	-	-	14	TGTGCCAGCAGCAAGGGGAACTTTTTGAACATTCAGTACTTC	CASSKGNFLNIQYF
TRBJ1-2	TRBV3-1/TRBV3-2	-	-	15	TGTGCCAGCAGCCAAGAGATTAGACGGCCCTATGGCTACACCTTC	CASSQEIRRPYGYTF
TRBJ2-7	TRBV5-6	-	-	16	TGTGCCAGCAGCTTGAAAGGGATCCAAAAGATCTACGAGCAGTACTTC	CASSLKGIQKIYEQYF
TRBJ2-4	TRBV5-4	once	-	13	TGTGCCAGCAGCTTGAGTCAATCGGAGAATCAGTACTTC	CASSLSQSENQYF
TRBJ2-2	TRBV6-4	once	-	15	TGTGCCAGCAGTGGGCAGGGTGCGGACACCGGGGAGCTGTTTTTT	CASSGQGADTGELFF
TRBJ1-2	TRBV2	-	TRBD1	18	TGTGCCAGCAGTCCCGGGACAGGGGGCGCGGGCCATAACTATGGCTACACCTTC	CASSPGTGGAGHNYGYTF
TRBJ2-3	TRBV18	-	TRBD2	20	TGTGCCAGCTCAGCGAGACTAGCGGGGGCCGTGGTTCCCGCATCAGATACGCAGTATTTT	CASSARLAGAVVPASDTQYF